This T cell receptor (beta chain) was obtained from a study of blood T cell repertoires in COVID-19. Study in general: Both acute and convalescent COVID-19 samples were obtained from the United States, Italy and Spain. The analysed material was cDNA or gDNA that came from T cells, B-cell-depleted T cells, or PBMCs.

Measured with immunoSEQ multiplex PCR; TCRdb has only the in-frame clones, and not every one. There are about 250,000 clones in the sample; about 80% occur only once, and 15% to 18% lies in the top ten. The CDR3 is made up of 10 amino acids. Germline V gene lookup returns CDR1 SGHRS and CDR2 YFSETQ. Trimming stripped 7 bases from V and 2 bases from J, with 4 bases between. The chain has TRBV5-1 and TRBJ2-7, with D unclear. The sequenced sample consisted of peripheral blood. The clonotype originates from an older person with COVID-19, enrolled during active disease. The CDR3 nucleotides read TGCGCCAGCGGAGCCTACGAGCAGTACTTC. It yields the protein CASGAYEQYF.